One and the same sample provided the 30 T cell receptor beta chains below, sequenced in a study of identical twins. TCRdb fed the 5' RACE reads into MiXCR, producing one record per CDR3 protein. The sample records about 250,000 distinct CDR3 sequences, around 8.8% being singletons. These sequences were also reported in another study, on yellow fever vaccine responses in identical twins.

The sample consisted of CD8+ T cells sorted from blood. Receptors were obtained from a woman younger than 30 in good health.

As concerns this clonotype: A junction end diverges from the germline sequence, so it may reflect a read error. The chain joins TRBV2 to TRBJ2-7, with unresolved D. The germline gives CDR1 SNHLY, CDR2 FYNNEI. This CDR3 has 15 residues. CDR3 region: CASREGRALFYEQYF. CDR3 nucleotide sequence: TGTGCCAGCAGGGAAGGACGGGCCCTATTTTACGAGCAGTACTTC.

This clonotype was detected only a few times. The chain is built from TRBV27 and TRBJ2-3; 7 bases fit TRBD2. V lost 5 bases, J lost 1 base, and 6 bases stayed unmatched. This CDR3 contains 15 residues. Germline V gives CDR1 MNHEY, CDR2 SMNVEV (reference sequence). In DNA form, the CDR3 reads TGTGCCAGCAGTAAACTAGCGAGTGGCACAGATACGCAGTATTTT. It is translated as CASSKLASGTDTQYF.

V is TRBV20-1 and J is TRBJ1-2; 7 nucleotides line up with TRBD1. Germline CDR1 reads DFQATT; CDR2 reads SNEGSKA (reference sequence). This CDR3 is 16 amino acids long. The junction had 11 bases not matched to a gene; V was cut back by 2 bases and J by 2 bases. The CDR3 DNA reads TGCAGTGCTAGATCACTGGGGACAGACTTAAACTATGGCTACACCTTC. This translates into CSARSLGTDLNYGYTF.

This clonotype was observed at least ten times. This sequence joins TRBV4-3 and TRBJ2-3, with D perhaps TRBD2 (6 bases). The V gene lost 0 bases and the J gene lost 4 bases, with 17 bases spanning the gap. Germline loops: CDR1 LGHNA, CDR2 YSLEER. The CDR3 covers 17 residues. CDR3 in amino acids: CASSQDRLGDFSDTQYF. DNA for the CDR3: TGCGCCAGCAGCCAAGATCGTTTAGGGGACTTCTCAGATACGCAGTATTTT.

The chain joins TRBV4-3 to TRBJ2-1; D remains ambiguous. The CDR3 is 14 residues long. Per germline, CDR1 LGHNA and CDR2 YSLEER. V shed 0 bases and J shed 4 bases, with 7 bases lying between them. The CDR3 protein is CASSQDTRYNEQFF. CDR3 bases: TGCGCCAGCAGCCAAGATACTCGATACAATGAGCAGTTCTTC.

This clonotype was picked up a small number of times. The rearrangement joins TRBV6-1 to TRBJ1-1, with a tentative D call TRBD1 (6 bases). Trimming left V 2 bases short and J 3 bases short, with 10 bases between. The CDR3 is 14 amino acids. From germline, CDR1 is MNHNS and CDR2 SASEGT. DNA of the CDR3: TGTGCCAGCAGTGAACGGGACACTCACACTGAAGCTTTCTTT. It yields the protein CASSERDTHTEAFF.

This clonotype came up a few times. This CDR3 reads CSVKAGDRDEQYF. Here the CDR3 DNA reads TGCAGCGTTAAGGCGGGAGACCGCGACGAGCAGTACTTC. The gene calls are TRBV29-1 and TRBJ2-7; 7 bases are a match to TRBD2. V trimming: 5 bases; J trimming: 5 bases; junction bases outside the gene matches: 9. The CDR3 has 13 amino acids. Per the germline V gene, CDR1 is SQVTM and CDR2 is ANQGSEA.

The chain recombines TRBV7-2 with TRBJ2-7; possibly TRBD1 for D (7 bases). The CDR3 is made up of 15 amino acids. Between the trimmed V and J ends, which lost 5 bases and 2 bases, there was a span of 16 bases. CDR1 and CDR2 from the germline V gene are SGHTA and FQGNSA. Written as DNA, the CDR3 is TGTGCCAGCAGCCCCCAGGGGGGTGCAACCTACGAGCAGTACTTC. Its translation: CASSPQGGATYEQYF.

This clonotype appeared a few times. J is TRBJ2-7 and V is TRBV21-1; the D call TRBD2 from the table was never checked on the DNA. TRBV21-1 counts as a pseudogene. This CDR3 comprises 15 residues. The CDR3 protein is CASSKIGTRVYEQYF. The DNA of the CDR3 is TGTGCCAGCAGCAAAATAGGGACTAGGGTCTACGAGCAGTACTTC.

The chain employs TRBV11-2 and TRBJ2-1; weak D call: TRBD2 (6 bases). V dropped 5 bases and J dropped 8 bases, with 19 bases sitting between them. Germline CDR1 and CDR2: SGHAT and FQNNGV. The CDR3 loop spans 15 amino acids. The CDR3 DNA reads TGTGCCAGCAGCGAGGAGCGACTAGGGGCTGATGAGCAGTTCTTC. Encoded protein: CASSEERLGADEQFF.

In nucleotides, the CDR3 is TGTGCCAGCAGTTTTAGACCCTCCTACAATGAGCAGTTCTTC. This encodes CASSFRPSYNEQFF. The genes are TRBV27 and TRBJ2-1; D gene uncertain. Germline V gene sequence: CDR1 MNHEY, CDR2 SMNVEV (reference sequence). V was pared by 3 bases and J by 0 bases, with 6 bases between. This CDR3 is 14 amino acids long.

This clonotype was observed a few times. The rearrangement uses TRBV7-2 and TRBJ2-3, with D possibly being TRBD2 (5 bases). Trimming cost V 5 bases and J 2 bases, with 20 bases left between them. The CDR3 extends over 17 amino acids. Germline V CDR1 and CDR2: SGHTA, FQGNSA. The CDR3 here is CASSHLLNSASTDTQYF. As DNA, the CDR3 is TGTGCCAGCAGCCACCTCCTCAATAGCGCCTCCACAGATACGCAGTATTTT.

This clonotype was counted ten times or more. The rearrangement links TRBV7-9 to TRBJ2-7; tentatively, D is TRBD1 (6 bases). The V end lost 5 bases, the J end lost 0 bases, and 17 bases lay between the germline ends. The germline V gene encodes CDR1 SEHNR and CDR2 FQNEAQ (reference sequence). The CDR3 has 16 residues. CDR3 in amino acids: CASSPKGTGNSYEQYF. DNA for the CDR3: TGTGCCAGCAGCCCCAAAGGTACAGGGAACTCCTACGAGCAGTACTTC.

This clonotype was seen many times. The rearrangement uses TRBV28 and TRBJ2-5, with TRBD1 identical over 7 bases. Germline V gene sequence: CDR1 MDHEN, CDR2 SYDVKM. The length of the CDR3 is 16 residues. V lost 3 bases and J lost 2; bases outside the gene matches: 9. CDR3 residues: CASSFLGTDSQETQYF. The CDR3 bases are TGTGCCAGCAGTTTCCTCGGGACAGATTCACAAGAGACCCAGTACTTC. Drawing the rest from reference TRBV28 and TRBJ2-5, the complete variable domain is DVKVTQSSRYLVKRTGEKVFLECVQDMDHENMFWYRQDPGLGLRLIYFSYDVKMKEKGDIPEGYSVSREKKERFSLILESASTNQTSMYLCASSFLGTDSQETQYFGPGTRLLVL.

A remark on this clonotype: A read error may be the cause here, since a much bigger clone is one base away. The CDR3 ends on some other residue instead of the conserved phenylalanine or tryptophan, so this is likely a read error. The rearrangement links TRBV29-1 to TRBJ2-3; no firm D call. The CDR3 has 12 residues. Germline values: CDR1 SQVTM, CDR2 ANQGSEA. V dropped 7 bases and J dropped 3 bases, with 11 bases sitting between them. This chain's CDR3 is CSATLITDTQYL. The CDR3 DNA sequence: TGCAGCGCAACCCTAATTACAGATACGCAGTATTTG.

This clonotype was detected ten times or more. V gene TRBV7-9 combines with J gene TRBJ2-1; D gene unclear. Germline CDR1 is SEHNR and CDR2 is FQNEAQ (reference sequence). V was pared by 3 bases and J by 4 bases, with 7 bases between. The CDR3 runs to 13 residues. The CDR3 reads CASSFKGYNEQFF. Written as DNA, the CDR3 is TGTGCCAGCAGCTTTAAAGGGTACAATGAGCAGTTCTTC.

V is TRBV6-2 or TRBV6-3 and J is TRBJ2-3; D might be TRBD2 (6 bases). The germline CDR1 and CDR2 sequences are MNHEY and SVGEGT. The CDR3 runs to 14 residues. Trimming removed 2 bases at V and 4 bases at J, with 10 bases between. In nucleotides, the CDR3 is TGTGCCAGCAGTTACGGGTCGGGGGCAGATACGCAGTATTTT. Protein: CASSYGSGADTQYF.

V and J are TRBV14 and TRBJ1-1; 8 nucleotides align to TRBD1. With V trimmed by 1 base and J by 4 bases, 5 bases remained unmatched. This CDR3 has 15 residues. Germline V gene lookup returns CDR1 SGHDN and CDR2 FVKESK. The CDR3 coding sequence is TGTGCCAGCAGCCAAGGATTGACAGGGGCCACTGAAGCTTTCTTT. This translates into CASSQGLTGATEAFF.

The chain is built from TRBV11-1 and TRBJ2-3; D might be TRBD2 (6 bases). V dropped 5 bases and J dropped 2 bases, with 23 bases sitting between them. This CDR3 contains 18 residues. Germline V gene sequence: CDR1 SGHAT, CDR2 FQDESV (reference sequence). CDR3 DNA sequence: TGTGCCAGCAGCCCGGGACTCCAGCGTCCGTCTCACACAGATACGCAGTATTTT. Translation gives CASSPGLQRPSHTDTQYF.

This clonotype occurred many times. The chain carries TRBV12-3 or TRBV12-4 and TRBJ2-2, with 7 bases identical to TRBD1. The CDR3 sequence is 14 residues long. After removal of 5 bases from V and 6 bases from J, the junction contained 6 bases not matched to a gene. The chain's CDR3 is CASSIGTAAGELFF. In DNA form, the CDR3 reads TGTGCCAGCAGTATCGGGACAGCCGCCGGGGAGCTGTTTTTT.

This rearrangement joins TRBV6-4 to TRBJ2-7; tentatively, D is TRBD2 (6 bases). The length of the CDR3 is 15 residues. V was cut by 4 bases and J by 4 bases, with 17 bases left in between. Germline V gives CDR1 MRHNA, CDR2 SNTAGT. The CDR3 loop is CASSVQPGENYEQYF. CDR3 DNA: TGTGCCAGCAGTGTTCAACCGGGAGAAAATTACGAGCAGTACTTC.

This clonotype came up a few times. CDR3 residues: CASSSPRTSGSSYEQYF. The CDR3 coding sequence is TGTGCCAGCAGCTCCCCCCGGACTAGCGGGAGCTCCTACGAGCAGTACTTC. The rearrangement uses TRBV7-6 and TRBJ2-7, with 13 bases fitting TRBD2. The germline V gene has CDR1 SGHVS and CDR2 FNYEAQ. With 4 bases clipped from V and 0 bases from J, the junction kept 6 bases outside the gene matches. This CDR3 is 17 amino acids long.

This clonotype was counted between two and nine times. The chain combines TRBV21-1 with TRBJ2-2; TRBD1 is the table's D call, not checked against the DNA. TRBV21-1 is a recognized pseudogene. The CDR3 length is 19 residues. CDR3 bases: TGTGCCAGCAGCATCTCAGACCAATTAGGACAGGGGGCGCTCGGGGAGCTGTTTTTT. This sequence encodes CASSISDQLGQGALGELFF.

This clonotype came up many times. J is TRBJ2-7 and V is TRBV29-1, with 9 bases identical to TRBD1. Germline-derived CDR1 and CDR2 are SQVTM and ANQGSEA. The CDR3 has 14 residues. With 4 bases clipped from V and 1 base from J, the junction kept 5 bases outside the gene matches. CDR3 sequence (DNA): TGCAGCGTTGGGGGACAGGGAGGATCCTACGAGCAGTACTTC. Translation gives CSVGGQGGSYEQYF.

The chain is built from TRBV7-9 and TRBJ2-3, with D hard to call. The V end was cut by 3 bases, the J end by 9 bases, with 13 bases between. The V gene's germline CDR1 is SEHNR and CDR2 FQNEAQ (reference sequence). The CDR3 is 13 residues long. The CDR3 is CASSFRLAETQYF. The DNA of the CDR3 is TGTGCCAGCAGCTTCCGACTGGCTGAGACGCAGTATTTT.

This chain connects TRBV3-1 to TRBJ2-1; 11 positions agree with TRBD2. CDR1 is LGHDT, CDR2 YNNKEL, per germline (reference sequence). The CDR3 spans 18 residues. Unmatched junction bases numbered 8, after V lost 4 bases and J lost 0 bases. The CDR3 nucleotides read TGTGCCAGCAGCCCCTTCCTAGCGGGGGGTATCTCCTACAATGAGCAGTTCTTC. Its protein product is CASSPFLAGGISYNEQFF.

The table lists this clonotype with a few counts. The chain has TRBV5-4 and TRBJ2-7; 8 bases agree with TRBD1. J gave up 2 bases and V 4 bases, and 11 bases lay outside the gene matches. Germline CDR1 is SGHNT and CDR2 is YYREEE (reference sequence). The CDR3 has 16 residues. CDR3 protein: CASSPMGQVSPYEQYF. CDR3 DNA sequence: TGTGCCAGCAGCCCGATGGGACAGGTATCCCCCTACGAGCAGTACTTC.

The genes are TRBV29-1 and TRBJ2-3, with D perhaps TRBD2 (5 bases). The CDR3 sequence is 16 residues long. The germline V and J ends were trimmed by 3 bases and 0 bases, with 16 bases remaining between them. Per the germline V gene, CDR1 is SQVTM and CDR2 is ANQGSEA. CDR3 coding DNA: TGCAGCGTTGAGATAAGGTGGGAGTATAGCACAGATACGCAGTATTTT. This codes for CSVEIRWEYSTDTQYF.

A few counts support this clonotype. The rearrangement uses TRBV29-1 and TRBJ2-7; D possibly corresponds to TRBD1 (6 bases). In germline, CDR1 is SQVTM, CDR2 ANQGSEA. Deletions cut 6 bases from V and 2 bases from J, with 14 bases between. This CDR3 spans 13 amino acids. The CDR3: CSVLGHSTYEQYF. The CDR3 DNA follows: TGCAGCGTGTTGGGACATAGCACCTACGAGCAGTACTTC.

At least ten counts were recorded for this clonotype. The CDR3 coding sequence is TGCGCCAGCAGCCAAGCAACAATTTTTTTTATGATCTACGAGCAGTACTTC. The encoded protein is CASSQATIFFMIYEQYF. The chain has TRBV4-3 and TRBJ2-7; D is uncertain. Trimming removed 1 base from V and 3 bases from J, with 19 bases in between. Germline-derived CDR1 and CDR2 are LGHNA and YSLEER. The CDR3 consists of 17 residues.